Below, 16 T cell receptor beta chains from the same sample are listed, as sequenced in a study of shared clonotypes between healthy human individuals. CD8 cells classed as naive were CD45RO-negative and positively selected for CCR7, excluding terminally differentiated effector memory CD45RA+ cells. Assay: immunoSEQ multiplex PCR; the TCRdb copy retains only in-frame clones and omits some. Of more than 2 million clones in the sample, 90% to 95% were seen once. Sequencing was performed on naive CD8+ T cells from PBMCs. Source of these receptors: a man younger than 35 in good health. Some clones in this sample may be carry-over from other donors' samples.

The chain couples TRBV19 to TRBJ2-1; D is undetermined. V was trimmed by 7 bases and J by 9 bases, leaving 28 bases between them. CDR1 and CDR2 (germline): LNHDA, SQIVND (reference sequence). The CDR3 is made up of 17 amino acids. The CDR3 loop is CASIQNRGRLRGGEQFF. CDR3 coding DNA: TGTGCCAGTATTCAAAACCGCGGACGTCTCCGAGGTGGTGAGCAGTTCTTC.

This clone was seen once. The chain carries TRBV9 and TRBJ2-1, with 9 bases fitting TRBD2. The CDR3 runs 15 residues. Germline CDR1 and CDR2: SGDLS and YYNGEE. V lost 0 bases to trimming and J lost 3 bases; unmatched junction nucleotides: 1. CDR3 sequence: CASSVASGNYNEQFF. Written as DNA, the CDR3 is TGTGCCAGCAGCGTAGCTAGCGGGAACTACAATGAGCAGTTCTTC. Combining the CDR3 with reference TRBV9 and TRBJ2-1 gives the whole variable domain DSGVTQTPKHLITATGQRVTLRCSPRSGDLSVYWYQQSLDQGLQFLIQYYNGEERAKGNILERFSAQQFPDLHSELNLSSLELGDSALYFCASSVASGNYNEQFFGPGTRLTVL.

DNA of the CDR3: TGCAGCGTTGATGGGGGTTCAGACTATGGCTACACCTTC. It specifies CSVDGGSDYGYTF. The chain recombines TRBV29-1 with TRBJ1-2; D is perhaps TRBD1 (5 bases). There are 13 residues in the CDR3. Trimming cost V 3 bases and J 3 bases, with 11 bases left between them. Germline CDR1 reads SQVTM; CDR2 reads ANQGSEA. The whole variable domain, filled in from reference TRBV29-1 and TRBJ1-2, reads SAVISQKPSRDICQRGTSLTIQCQVDSQVTMMFWYRQQPGQSLTLIATANQGSEATYESGFVIDKFPISRPNLTFSTLTVSNMSPEDSSIYLCSVDGGSDYGYTFGSGTRLTVV.

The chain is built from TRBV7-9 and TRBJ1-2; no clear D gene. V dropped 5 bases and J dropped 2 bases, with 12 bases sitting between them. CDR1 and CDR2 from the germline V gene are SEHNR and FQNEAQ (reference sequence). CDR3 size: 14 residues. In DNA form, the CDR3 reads TGTGCCAGCAGCCCGGCGGTTCTGAACTATGGCTACACCTTC. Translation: CASSPAVLNYGYTF.

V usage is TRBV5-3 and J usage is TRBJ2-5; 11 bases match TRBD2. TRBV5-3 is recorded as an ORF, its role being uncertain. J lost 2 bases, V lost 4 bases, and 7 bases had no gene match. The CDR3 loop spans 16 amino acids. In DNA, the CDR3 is TGTGCCAGAAGCCATATACGGACTAGCGGGCAAGAGACCCAGTACTTC. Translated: CARSHIRTSGQETQYF.

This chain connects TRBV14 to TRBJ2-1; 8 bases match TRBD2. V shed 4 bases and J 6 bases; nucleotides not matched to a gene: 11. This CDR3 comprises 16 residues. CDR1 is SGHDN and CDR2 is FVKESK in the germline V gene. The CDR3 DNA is TGTGCCAGCAGCCCCTCTGGTAGCGGGGCCGGCAATGAGCAGTTCTTC. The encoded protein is CASSPSGSGAGNEQFF.

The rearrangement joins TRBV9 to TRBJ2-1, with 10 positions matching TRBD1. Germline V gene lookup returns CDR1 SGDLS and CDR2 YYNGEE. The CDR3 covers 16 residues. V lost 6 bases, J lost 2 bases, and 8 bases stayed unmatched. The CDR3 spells CASTDGGTGAYNEQFF. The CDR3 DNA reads TGTGCCAGCACGGATGGCGGGACAGGGGCCTACAATGAGCAGTTCTTC.

The CDR3 sequence is CASSQDPIWREGTYEQYF. CDR3 bases: TGTGCCAGCAGCCAAGATCCCATTTGGCGGGAGGGCACCTACGAGCAGTACTTC. The V gene is TRBV14, the J gene TRBJ2-7; 9 bases line up with TRBD2. The germline gives CDR1 SGHDN, CDR2 FVKESK. The V gene end was trimmed by 0 bases and the J gene end by 2 bases; junction bases not matched to a gene: 11. The CDR3 consists of 18 residues. The variable domain in full, completed from reference TRBV14 and TRBJ2-7, reads EAGVTQFPSHSVIEKGQTVTLRCDPISGHDNLYWYRRVMGKEIKFLLHFVKESKQDESGMPNNRFLAERTGGTYSTLKVQPAELEDSGVYFCASSQDPIWREGTYEQYFGPGTRLTVT.

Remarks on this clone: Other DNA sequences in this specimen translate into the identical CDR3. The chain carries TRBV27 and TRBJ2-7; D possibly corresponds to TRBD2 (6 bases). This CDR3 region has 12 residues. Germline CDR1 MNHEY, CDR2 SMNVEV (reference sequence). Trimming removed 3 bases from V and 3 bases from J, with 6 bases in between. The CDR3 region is CASSFSGYEQYF. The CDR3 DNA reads TGTGCCAGCAGTTTTAGCGGCTACGAGCAGTACTTC.

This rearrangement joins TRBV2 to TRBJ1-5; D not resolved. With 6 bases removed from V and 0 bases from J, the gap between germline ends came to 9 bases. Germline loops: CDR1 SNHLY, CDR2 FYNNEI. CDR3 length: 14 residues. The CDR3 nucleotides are TGTGCCAGCAGAGAACCTTTTAGCAATCAGCCCCAGCATTTT. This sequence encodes CASREPFSNQPQHF.

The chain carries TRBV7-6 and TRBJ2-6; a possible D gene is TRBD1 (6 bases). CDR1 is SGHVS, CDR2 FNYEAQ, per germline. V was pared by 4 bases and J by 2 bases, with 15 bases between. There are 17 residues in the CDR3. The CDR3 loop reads CASSSRIQGTGANVLTF. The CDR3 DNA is TGTGCCAGCAGCTCAAGAATCCAGGGGACTGGGGCCAACGTCCTGACTTTC. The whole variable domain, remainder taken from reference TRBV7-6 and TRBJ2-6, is GAGVSQSPRYKVTKRGQDVALRCDPISGHVSLYWYRQALGQGPEFLTYFNYEAQQDKSGLPNDRFSAERPEGSISTLTIQRTEQRDSAMYRCASSSRIQGTGANVLTFGAGSRLTVL.

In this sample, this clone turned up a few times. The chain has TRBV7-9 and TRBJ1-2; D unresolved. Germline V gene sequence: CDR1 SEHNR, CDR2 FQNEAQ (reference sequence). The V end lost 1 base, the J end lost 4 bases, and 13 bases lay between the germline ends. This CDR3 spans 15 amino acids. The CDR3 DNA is TGTGCCAGCAGCTTAGTCGGCCCGAAGGCCTATGGCTACACCTTC. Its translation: CASSLVGPKAYGYTF.

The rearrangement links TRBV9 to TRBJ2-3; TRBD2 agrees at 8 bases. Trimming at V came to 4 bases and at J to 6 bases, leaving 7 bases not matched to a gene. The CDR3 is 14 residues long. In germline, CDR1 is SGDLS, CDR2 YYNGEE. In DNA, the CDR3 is TGTGCCAGCAGCACAGCGGGGGCCGGTGATACGCAGTATTTT. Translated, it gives CASSTAGAGDTQYF.

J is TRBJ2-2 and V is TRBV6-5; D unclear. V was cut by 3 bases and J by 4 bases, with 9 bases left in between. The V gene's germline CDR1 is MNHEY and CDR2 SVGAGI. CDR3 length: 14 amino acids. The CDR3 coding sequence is TGTGCCAGCAGTTATAGGTGGAGCACCGGGGAGCTGTTTTTT. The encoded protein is CASSYRWSTGELFF.

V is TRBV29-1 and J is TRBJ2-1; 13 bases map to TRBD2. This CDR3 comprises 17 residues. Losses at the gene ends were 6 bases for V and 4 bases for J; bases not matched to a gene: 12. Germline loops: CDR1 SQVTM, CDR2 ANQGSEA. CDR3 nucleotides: TGCAGCGTCCGCGGGACTAGCGGGAAGAGTAAGTACAATGAGCAGTTCTTC. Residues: CSVRGTSGKSKYNEQFF.

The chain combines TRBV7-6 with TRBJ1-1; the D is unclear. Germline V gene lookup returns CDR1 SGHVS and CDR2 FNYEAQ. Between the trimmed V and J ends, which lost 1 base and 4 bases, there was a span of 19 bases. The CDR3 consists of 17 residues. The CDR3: CASSLDLSNEAGTEAFF. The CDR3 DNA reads TGTGCCAGCAGCTTAGATCTCTCCAATGAGGCGGGCACTGAAGCTTTCTTT.